This is a list of T cell receptor beta chains from one sample in a study of memory CD4+ T cells and cytomegalovirus serostatus. The protocol was immunoSEQ multiplex PCR, while the TCRdb copy is restricted to in-frame clones and leaves out a portion. The sample has about 46,000 clones, 60% to 80% seen once. The sequenced sample was memory CD4+ T cells from blood. The receptors derive from an adult in good health and CMV-seronegative. CDR3s include the opening cysteine and the closing phenylalanine or tryptophan.

v_call cdr3_aa
TRBV28 CASRPGRIYGYTF
TRBV30 CAWSVRGTLSGANVLTF
TRBV30 CAWSGGRGVSNEQFF
TRBV11-2 CASSLVSGIVGGYTF
TRBV9 CASSVAHNRATGELFF
TRBV7-2 CASSRRSGGVYNEQFF
TRBV30 CAFRLAGGTDTQYF
TRBV7-8 CASSLGELGYQPQHF
TRBV6-5 CASRSPGSKATQYF
TRBV28 CASVRAGVEKLFF
TRBV7-2 CASSLVAGGSANSPLHF
TRBV5-1 CASSDGQGSETEAFF
TRBV29-1 CSGGTALGDTEAFF
TRBV6-6 CASSYGGEQFF
TRBV11-2 CASSLDLQASYTF
TRBV4-3 CASSQDKGRRQGNYGYTF
TRBV7-3 CASSSDFATDTQYF
TRBV30 CAWGVSYEQYF
TRBV7-2 CASSAGTGRSGANVLTF
TRBV6-4 CATHLDYEQYF
TRBV4-2 CASSQDSRYSNQPQHF
TRBV4-2 CASSQDGVAGTDTQYF
TRBV5-1 CASSLDGSSGNTIYF
TRBV7-2 CASSLSGAGSYEQYF
TRBV5-1 CASSWSGVTHEKLFF
TRBV11-2 CASSLDRTGTEAFF
TRBV5-5 CASSLETSGGRETQYF
TRBV27 CASSLRSARVTEAFF
TRBV2 CAAGAGGSLLPQHF
TRBV7-7 CASSLDVNQPQHF
TRBV27 CASTSLGKGPSPLHF
TRBV30 CAWRNPDRGNSPLHF
TRBV6-1 CASSFRGPYTIYF
TRBV4-1 CASSLGAGGANNSPLHF
TRBV5-6 CASSLVSSYNSPLHF
TRBV19 CASSDEGYSPLHF
TRBV28 CASSFYDSYEQYF
TRBV5-1 CASSAGLSTDTQYF
TRBV11-2 CASSSQYRGRSGYTF
TRBV18 CASSPGRNQPQHF
TRBV15 CATSRVYGYEQYF
TRBV7-2 CASSLAVIAGRETQYF
TRBV19 CASSSRQGAYGYTF
TRBV27 CASSQIKGGWIYGYTF
TRBV7-6 CASSLGGSGANVLTF
TRBV6-5 CASSFRRDYGYTF
TRBV4-3 CASSALTGTHEQYF
TRBV30 CAWSAGLAGVGYEQYF
TRBV18 CASSPSPVGGNSGNTIYF